This T cell receptor (beta chain) was identified in a study of control samples from healthy donors and cancer patients. Sequencing was performed with immunoSEQ multiplex PCR; in TCRdb, only in-frame clones are kept and a portion is missing. The sample has 60,000 to 80,000 clones; 87% are singletons. The sequence came from a woman aged 45-60 years in good health. Sequencing was performed on blood.

Here the CDR3 reads CASSPQGFASGNEQFF. The DNA for the CDR3 is TGTGCCAGCAGCCCCCAGGGGTTCGCTAGCGGCAATGAGCAGTTCTTC. The chain combines TRBV5-4 with TRBJ2-1; TRBD2 is a possible D gene (7 bases). Germline-derived CDR1 and CDR2 are SGHNT and YYREEE (reference sequence). Trimming shortened V by 4 bases and J by 6 bases, and 20 bases separated the two germline ends. CDR3 size: 16 residues. The entire variable domain, with the rest obtained from reference TRBV5-4 and TRBJ2-1, is as follows: ETGVTQSPTHLIKTRGQQVTLRCSSQSGHNTVSWYQQALGQGPQFIFQYYREEENGRGNFPPRFSGLQFPNYSSELNVNALELDDSALYLCASSPQGFASGNEQFFGPGTRLTVL.